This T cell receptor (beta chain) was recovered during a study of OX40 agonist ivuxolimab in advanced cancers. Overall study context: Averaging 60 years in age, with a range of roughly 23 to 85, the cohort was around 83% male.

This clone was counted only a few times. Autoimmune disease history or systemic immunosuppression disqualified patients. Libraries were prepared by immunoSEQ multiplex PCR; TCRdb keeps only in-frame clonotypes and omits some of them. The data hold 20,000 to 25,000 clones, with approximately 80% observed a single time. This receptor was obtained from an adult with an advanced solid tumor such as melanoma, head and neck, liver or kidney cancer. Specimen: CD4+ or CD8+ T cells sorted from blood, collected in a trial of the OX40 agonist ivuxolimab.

This CDR3 reads CASSYRGRPDTQYF. For the CDR3, the DNA is TGTGCCAGCAGCTACAGGGGGCGACCAGATACGCAGTATTTT. The rearrangement joins TRBV6-5 to TRBJ2-3; 9 bases map to TRBD1. CDR3 length equals 14 residues. The germline V gene has CDR1 MNHEY and CDR2 SVGAGI. Trimming at V came to 6 bases and at J to 4 bases, leaving 5 bases not matched to a gene.